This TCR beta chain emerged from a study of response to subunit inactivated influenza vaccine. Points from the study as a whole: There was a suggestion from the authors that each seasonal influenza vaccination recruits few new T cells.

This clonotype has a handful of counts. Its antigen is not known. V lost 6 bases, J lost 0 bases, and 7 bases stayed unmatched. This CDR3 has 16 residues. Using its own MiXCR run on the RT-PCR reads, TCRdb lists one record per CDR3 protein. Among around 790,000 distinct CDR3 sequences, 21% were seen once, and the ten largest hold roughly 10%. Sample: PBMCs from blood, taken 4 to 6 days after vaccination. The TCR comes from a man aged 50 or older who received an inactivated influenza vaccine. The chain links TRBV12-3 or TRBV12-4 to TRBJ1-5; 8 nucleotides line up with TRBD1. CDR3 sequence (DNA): TGTGCCAGCAGCTCCTTGGACAGGGATAGCAATCAGCCCCAGCATTTT. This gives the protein CASSSLDRDSNQPQHF.